This TCR beta chain is from a study of breast tumors, draining lymph nodes, adjacent tissues. Study-wide points: Tumors had less TCR diversity than lymph nodes, more than nontumor tissue. Tumor and nontumor repertoires were significantly more similar in luminal-like than in basal-like breast cancer. The data were judged consistent with most tumor T cells coming from lymph node and expanding in tumor. Data only fit, rather than demonstrated, lymph node origin of most tumor T cells.

This CDR3 contains 13 residues. With 6 bases removed from V and 5 bases from J, the gap between germline ends came to 14 bases. This clonotype was found many times. The antigen is not known. MiXCR was run by TCRdb on the multiplex PCR reads, yielding one entry per CDR3 protein. This sample has roughly 32,000 distinct CDR3 sequences, with 36% found just once. Sequenced input: breast tumor tissue. The V and J genes are TRBV12-3 or TRBV12-4 and TRBJ2-7; a possible D gene is TRBD2 (5 bases). The clonotype comes from a female donor with breast cancer. Some clones in this sample may be carry-over from other donors' samples. CDR3 DNA sequence: TGTGCCAGCAGACGGGATACAAGTGACGAGCAGTACTTC. It codes for CASRRDTSDEQYF.